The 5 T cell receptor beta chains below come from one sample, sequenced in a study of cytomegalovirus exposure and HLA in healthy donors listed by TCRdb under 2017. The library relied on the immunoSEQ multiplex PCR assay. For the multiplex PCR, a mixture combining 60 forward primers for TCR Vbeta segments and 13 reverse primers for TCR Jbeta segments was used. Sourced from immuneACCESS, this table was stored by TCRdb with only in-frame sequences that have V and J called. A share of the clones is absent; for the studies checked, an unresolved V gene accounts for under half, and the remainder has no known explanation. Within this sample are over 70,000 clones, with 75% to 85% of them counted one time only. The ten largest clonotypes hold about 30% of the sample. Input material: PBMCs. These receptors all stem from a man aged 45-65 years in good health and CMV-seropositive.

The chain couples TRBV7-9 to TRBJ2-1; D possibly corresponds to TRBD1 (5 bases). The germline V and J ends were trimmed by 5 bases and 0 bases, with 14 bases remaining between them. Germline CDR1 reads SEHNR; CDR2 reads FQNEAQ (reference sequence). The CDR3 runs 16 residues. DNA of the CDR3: TGTGCCAGCAGCACCCCGGACAAGAACTCCTACAATGAGCAGTTCTTC. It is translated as CASSTPDKNSYNEQFF.

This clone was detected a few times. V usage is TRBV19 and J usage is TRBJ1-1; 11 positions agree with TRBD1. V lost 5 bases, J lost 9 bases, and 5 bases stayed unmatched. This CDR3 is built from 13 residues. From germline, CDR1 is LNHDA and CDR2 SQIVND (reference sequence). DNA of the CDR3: TGTGCCAGTAGTGGGACAGGGGGACGTAAAGCTTTCTTT. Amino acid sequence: CASSGTGGRKAFF.

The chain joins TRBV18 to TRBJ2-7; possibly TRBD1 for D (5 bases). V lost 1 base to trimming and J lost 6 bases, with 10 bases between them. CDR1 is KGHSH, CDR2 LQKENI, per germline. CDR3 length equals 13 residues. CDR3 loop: CASSPQDNGEQYF. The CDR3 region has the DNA TGTGCCAGCTCACCACAGGACAACGGCGAGCAGTACTTC.

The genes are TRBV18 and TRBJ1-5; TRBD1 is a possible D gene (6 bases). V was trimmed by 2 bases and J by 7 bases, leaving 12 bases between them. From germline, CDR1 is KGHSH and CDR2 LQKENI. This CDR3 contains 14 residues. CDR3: CASSPGGGDQPQHF. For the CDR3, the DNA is TGTGCCAGCTCACCAGGGGGGGGCGACCAGCCCCAGCATTTT.

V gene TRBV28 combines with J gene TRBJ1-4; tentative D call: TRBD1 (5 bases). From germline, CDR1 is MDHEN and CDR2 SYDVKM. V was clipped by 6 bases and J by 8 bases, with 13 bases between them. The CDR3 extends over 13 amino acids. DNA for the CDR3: TGTGCCAGCAGGCAAACCGGGGGGGAAAAACTGTTTTTT. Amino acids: CASRQTGGEKLFF.